This T cell receptor beta chain was sequenced for a study of blood T cell repertoires in COVID-19. Generated by immunoSEQ multiplex PCR, the TCRdb table keeps only in-frame clones and is missing some. Among fewer than 250,000 clones listed, 85% were seen once. This clone was picked up a small number of times. The cohort comprised adults aged about 18 to 100 years residing in approximately 25 US areas. The study assigned cohorts using participant-reported clinical history. Germline lookup yields CDR1 LNHDA and CDR2 SQIVND (reference sequence). The length of the CDR3 is 15 residues. The V and J ends lost 3 bases and 2 bases, in that order; junction bases with no gene match: 4.

The chain employs TRBV19 and TRBJ2-3; 8 positions match TRBD1. Sequencing was carried out using PBMCs or T cells enriched from blood (not recorded which). The TCR sequence derives from a woman aged 45-60 years with acute COVID-19. The CDR3 DNA sequence: TGTGCCAGTAGTATCGGGGACAGGCCCACAGATACGCAGTATTTT. As protein: CASSIGDRPTDTQYF.